Sequencing of this TCR beta chain was carried out in a study of CD8+ T cells in alopecia areata. Study information: Treated individuals took tofacitinib by mouth, 5 to 10 mg twice daily. Regarding the study as a whole: Especially in alopecia totalis/universalis, lesional scalp showed greater clonality than normal scalp did.

With 5 bases clipped from V and 8 bases from J, the junction kept 16 bases outside the gene matches. This CDR3 has 16 residues. Germline V gene sequence: CDR1 SGHTA, CDR2 FQGTGA. Investigators sorted PBMCs to obtain both CD4+ and CD8+ T cells. Sequencing templates came from extracted RNA that was reverse transcribed into cDNA. The table came from immunoSEQ multiplex PCR; TCRdb's copy has only in-frame clones and leaves some out. The sample has some 110,000 clones, more than 30% seen once; the top ten hold approximately 3%. This clone was seen a handful of times. What it binds is not known. The V and J genes are TRBV7-3 and TRBJ1-2, with 8 bases that match TRBD1. What was sequenced was CD4+ T cells sorted from blood. The TCR comes from a human donor with alopecia areata. The CDR3 sequence is CASSNQGAPGIGGYTF. The CDR3 bases are TGTGCCAGCAGCAATCAGGGGGCTCCGGGCATCGGAGGCTACACCTTC. Looking up the rest from reference TRBV7-3 and TRBJ1-2 gives the full variable domain: GAGVSQTPSNKVTEKGKYVELRCDPISGHTALYWYRQSLGQGPEFLIYFQGTGAADDSGLPNDRFFAVRPEGSVSTLKIQRTERGDSAVYLCASSNQGAPGIGGYTFGSGTRLTVV.